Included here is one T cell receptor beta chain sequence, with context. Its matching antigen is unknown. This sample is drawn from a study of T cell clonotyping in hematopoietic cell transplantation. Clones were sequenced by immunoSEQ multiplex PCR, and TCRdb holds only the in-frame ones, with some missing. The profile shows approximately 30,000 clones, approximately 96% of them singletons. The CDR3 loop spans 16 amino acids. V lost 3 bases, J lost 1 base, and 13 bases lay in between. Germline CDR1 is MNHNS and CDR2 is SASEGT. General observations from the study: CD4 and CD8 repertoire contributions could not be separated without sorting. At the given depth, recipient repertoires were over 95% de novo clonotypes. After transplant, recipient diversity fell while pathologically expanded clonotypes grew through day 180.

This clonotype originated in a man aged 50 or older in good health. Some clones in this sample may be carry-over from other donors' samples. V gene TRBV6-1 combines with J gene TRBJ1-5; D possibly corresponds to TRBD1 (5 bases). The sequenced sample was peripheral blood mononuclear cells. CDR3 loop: CASSEGRALSNQPQHF. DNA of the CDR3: TGTGCCAGCAGTGAGGGACGGGCACTAAGCAATCAGCCCCAGCATTTT.